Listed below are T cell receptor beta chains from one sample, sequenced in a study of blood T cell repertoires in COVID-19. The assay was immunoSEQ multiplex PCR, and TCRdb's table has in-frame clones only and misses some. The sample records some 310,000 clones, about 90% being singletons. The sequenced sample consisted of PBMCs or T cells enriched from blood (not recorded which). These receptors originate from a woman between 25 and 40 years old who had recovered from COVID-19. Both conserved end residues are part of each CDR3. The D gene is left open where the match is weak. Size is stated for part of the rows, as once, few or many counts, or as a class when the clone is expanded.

CDR3: CASSPDSLDGYTF
DNA: TGTGCCAGCTCCCCGGACTCGCTGGATGGCTACACCTTC
V: TRBV18
size: -
D: -
J: TRBJ1-2

CDR3: CASSLTPTGGDQPQHF
DNA: TGTGCCAGCAGTCTAACCCCGACAGGGGGCGATCAGCCCCAGCATTTT
V: TRBV27
size: -
D: TRBD1
J: TRBJ1-5

CDR3: CASSLMRGPGYSYEQYF
DNA: TGTGCCAGCAGCTTGATGCGTGGCCCGGGGTATTCCTACGAGCAGTACTTC
V: TRBV7-8
size: -
D: -
J: TRBJ2-7

CDR3: CASSLAQNYEQYF
DNA: TGTGCCAGCAGCTTAGCGCAGAACTACGAGCAGTACTTC
V: TRBV7-9
size: once
D: -
J: TRBJ2-7

CDR3: CASSLMDYSNEQFF
DNA: TGTGCCAGCAGCTTAATGGACTACTCGAATGAGCAGTTCTTC
V: TRBV7-3
size: -
D: -
J: TRBJ2-1

CDR3: CASSEGSPTETQYF
DNA: TGTGCCAGCAGCGAGGGATCCCCAACAGAGACCCAGTACTTC
V: TRBV7-3
size: -
D: -
J: TRBJ2-5

CDR3: CASTAGINQPQHF
DNA: TGTGCCAGTACAGCGGGGATCAATCAGCCCCAGCATTTT
V: TRBV19
size: few
D: -
J: TRBJ1-5

CDR3: CASSLLGQGAYEQYF
DNA: TGTGCCAGCAGCTTACTAGGACAGGGGGCTTACGAGCAGTACTTC
V: TRBV7-2
size: -
D: TRBD1
J: TRBJ2-7

CDR3: CASSSQGYTEAFF
DNA: TGTGCCAGCAGCTCTCAGGGTTATACTGAAGCTTTCTTT
V: TRBV11-2
size: -
D: -
J: TRBJ1-1

CDR3: CAISEGHLSYNEQFF
DNA: TGTGCCATCAGTGAGGGCCACCTGTCCTACAATGAGCAGTTCTTC
V: TRBV10-3
size: -
D: -
J: TRBJ2-1

CDR3: CASSPGREKQPQHF
DNA: TGTGCCAGCTCACCTGGCAGGGAAAAGCAGCCCCAGCATTTT
V: TRBV18
size: -
D: -
J: TRBJ1-5

CDR3: CASSWVLAGEDEQFF
DNA: TGTGCCAGCAGTTGGGTCCTAGCGGGAGAGGATGAGCAGTTCTTC
V: TRBV6-5
size: few
D: TRBD2
J: TRBJ2-1

CDR3: CASSLREAEKLFF
DNA: TGTGCCAGCAGTTTAAGGGAGGCTGAAAAACTGTTTTTT
V: TRBV12-3/TRBV12-4
size: once
D: -
J: TRBJ1-4

CDR3: CASSQDPGQGGFLNEQFF
DNA: TGCGCCAGCAGCCAAGATCCCGGACAGGGGGGGTTTTTAAATGAGCAGTTCTTC
V: TRBV4-1
size: -
D: TRBD1
J: TRBJ2-1

CDR3: CASSDSWRGRTEAFF
DNA: TGTGCCAGCAGTGACTCATGGAGGGGGCGAACTGAAGCTTTCTTT
V: TRBV6-5
size: -
D: TRBD1
J: TRBJ1-1

CDR3: CASSIARTGKFMNTEAFF
DNA: TGTGCCAGTAGTATAGCCCGGACAGGGAAATTCATGAACACTGAAGCTTTCTTT
V: TRBV19
size: -
D: TRBD1
J: TRBJ1-1

CDR3: CAISGGQGSDTGELFF
DNA: TGTGCCATCAGTGGCGGTCAGGGATCGGACACCGGGGAGCTGTTTTTT
V: TRBV10-3
size: once
D: -
J: TRBJ2-2

CDR3: CASSLGTGDNYGYTF
DNA: TGTGCCAGCAGCTTAGGGACAGGAGATAACTATGGCTACACCTTC
V: TRBV7-9
size: once
D: TRBD1
J: TRBJ1-2

CDR3: CASSLTQIGTEAFF
DNA: TGCGCCAGCAGCTTGACCCAAATCGGGACTGAAGCTTTCTTT
V: TRBV5-1
size: -
D: -
J: TRBJ1-1

CDR3: CASGTQGGDTQYF
DNA: TGTGCCAGCGGGACTCAAGGAGGAGATACGCAGTATTTT
V: TRBV3-1/TRBV3-2
size: once
D: -
J: TRBJ2-3

CDR3: CASSALTGIYNEQFF
DNA: TGTGCCAGCAGCGCTCTGACGGGAATTTACAATGAGCAGTTCTTC
V: TRBV9
size: -
D: -
J: TRBJ2-1

CDR3: CASSQTFNQPQHF
DNA: TGTGCCAGCAGCCAAACTTTCAATCAGCCCCAGCATTTT
V: TRBV14
size: -
D: -
J: TRBJ1-5

CDR3: CATSSVRNTEAFF
DNA: TGTGCCACCAGCAGTGTGAGGAACACTGAAGCTTTCTTT
V: TRBV15
size: -
D: -
J: TRBJ1-1

CDR3: CASSIGAGVRGETQYF
DNA: TGTGCCAGCAGCATCGGAGCGGGAGTTAGAGGAGAGACCCAGTACTTC
V: TRBV9
size: -
D: TRBD2
J: TRBJ2-5

CDR3: CASSAQPRRQGRDDTQYF
DNA: TGTGCCAGCTCAGCGCAGCCCCGGCGACAGGGAAGGGATGATACGCAGTATTTT
V: TRBV18
size: -
D: TRBD1
J: TRBJ2-3

CDR3: CASSPPSLAEAFF
DNA: TGTGCCAGCTCACCACCTTCCTTGGCCGAAGCTTTCTTT
V: TRBV18
size: -
D: -
J: TRBJ1-1

CDR3: CSVGGLPGEQYF
DNA: TGCAGCGTGGGGGGGCTTCCAGGTGAGCAGTACTTC
V: TRBV29-1
size: once
D: -
J: TRBJ2-7

CDR3: CASSPRVNSGNTIYF
DNA: TGTGCCAGCAGTCCCAGGGTAAACTCTGGAAACACCATATATTTT
V: TRBV6-5
size: once
D: -
J: TRBJ1-3

CDR3: CAISELGVRVEGYTF
DNA: TGTGCCATCAGTGAGTTAGGCGTGCGGGTGGAGGGCTACACCTTC
V: TRBV10-3
size: -
D: -
J: TRBJ1-2

CDR3: CASSESRQMNTEAFF
DNA: TGCGCCAGCAGTGAGTCGAGACAGATGAACACTGAAGCTTTCTTT
V: TRBV10-1
size: few
D: -
J: TRBJ1-1

CDR3: CASSQGALSGANVLTF
DNA: TGTGCCAGCAGCCAAGGGGCTCTCTCTGGGGCCAACGTCCTGACTTTC
V: TRBV3-1/TRBV3-2
size: -
D: -
J: TRBJ2-6

CDR3: CATSRLRQGRETGNTIYF
DNA: TGTGCCACCAGCAGACTTCGACAGGGGCGGGAAACTGGAAACACCATATATTTT
V: TRBV15
size: -
D: TRBD1
J: TRBJ1-3